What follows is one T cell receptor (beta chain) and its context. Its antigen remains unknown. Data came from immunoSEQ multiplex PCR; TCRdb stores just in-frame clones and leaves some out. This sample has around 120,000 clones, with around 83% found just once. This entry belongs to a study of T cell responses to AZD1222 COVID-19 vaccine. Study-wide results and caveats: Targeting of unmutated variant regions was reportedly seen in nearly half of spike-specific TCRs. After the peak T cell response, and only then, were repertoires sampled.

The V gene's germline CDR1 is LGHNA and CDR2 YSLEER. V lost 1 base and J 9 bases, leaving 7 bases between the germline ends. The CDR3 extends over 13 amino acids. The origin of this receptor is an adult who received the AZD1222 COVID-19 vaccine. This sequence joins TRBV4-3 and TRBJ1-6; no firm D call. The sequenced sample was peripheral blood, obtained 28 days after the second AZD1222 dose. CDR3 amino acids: CASSQGWGSPLHF. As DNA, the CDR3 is TGCGCCAGCAGCCAAGGGTGGGGTTCACCCCTCCACTTT.